A single sample gave rise to the 6 T cell receptor beta chains below, sequenced in a study of cytomegalovirus exposure and HLA in healthy donors. The PCR employed 60 Vbeta primers together with 13 Jbeta primers. Sequenced by immunoSEQ multiplex PCR; TCRdb stores in-frame clones only, minus some. The sample contains around 210,000 clones, just under 80% of which appear only once. The sample was PBMCs. The receptor set was obtained from a boy aged 5-17 years in good health and CMV-seronegative.

The J gene is TRBJ1-1, the V gene TRBV7-8, with D possibly being TRBD1 (6 bases). Trimming pared 3 bases from V and 0 bases from J, leaving 20 bases between. Germline assignment: CDR1 SGHVS and CDR2 FQNEAQ. CDR3 length equals 18 residues. CDR3: CASSLKWGLGSMNTEAFF. In DNA form, the CDR3 reads TGTGCCAGCAGCTTGAAGTGGGGGCTGGGGAGCATGAACACTGAAGCTTTCTTT.

V and J are TRBV9 and TRBJ1-1; D perhaps matches TRBD1 (6 bases). CDR3 length: 14 amino acids. Germline CDR1 is SGDLS and CDR2 is YYNGEE. V was clipped by 3 bases and J by 1 base, with 10 bases between them. This chain's CDR3 is CASSGGQSNTEAFF. CDR3 sequence (DNA): TGTGCCAGCAGCGGGGGACAATCGAACACTGAAGCTTTCTTT.

This chain uses TRBV25-1 with TRBJ1-4; 7 positions match TRBD1. Trimming cost V 3 bases and J 5 bases; bases outside gene matches: 12. Germline assignment: CDR1 MGHDK and CDR2 SYGVNS. This CDR3 spans 17 amino acids. As DNA, the CDR3 is TGTGCCAGCAGTGAGGGGTCTACGGGACAGAAAAATGAAAAACTGTTTTTT. Its protein is CASSEGSTGQKNEKLFF.

The J gene is TRBJ2-3, the V gene TRBV5-5, with D possibly matching TRBD2 (7 bases). The V end lost 0 bases, the J end lost 0 bases, and 17 bases lay between the germline ends. CDR1 SGHKS and CDR2 YYEKEE come from the germline V gene (reference sequence). CDR3 length: 18 residues. This chain's CDR3 is CASSLGTGGHPSTDTQYF. The CDR3 DNA sequence: TGTGCCAGCAGCTTGGGGACGGGGGGCCACCCTAGCACAGATACGCAGTATTTT. The whole variable domain, remainder taken from reference TRBV5-5 and TRBJ2-3, is DAGVTQSPTHLIKTRGQQVTLRCSPISGHKSVSWYQQVLGQGPQFIFQYYEKEERGRGNFPDRFSARQFPNYSSELNVNALLLGDSALYLCASSLGTGGHPSTDTQYFGPGTRLTVL.

The genes are TRBV29-1 and TRBJ2-7, with TRBD1 as a possible D gene (6 bases). Per germline, CDR1 SQVTM and CDR2 ANQGSEA. The CDR3 is 12 amino acids. Trimming took 3 bases from V and 2 from J, leaving 8 bases between them. The CDR3 coding sequence is TGCAGCGTTGAGGGGACAACCTACGAGCAGTACTTC. This translates into CSVEGTTYEQYF.

The V gene is TRBV18, the J gene TRBJ1-2, with D tentatively TRBD1 (6 bases). Trimming removed 0 bases from V and 0 bases from J, with 8 bases in between. Per germline, CDR1 KGHSH and CDR2 LQKENI. The length of the CDR3 is 15 residues. Here the CDR3 DNA reads TGTGCCAGCTCACCACCTTCAGGGGCTAACTATGGCTACACCTTC. It codes for CASSPPSGANYGYTF.